The rows below give T cell receptor beta chains drawn from one sample of a study of vaccination effects on CD4 cells after COVID-19. Assay: immunoSEQ multiplex PCR; the TCRdb copy retains only in-frame clones and omits some. The table includes 35,000 to 45,000 clones, about 70% detected once. These receptors have no identified antigens. Here the sequenced sample was CD4+ T cells from PBMCs cultured with HCoV-OC43 spike peptides, taken before COVID-19 vaccination. The receptors stem from a human donor who received a COVID-19 vaccine. Both conserved end residues are part of each CDR3. A D gene is named only where the DNA matches it firmly. Clone size is shown for a subset of rows, as once, few, many or a class of expanded clone.

>TRBJ2-5|TRBV28|once|TRBD1
CASSTIQGLETQYF
TGTGCCAGCAGTACCATACAGGGGTTGGAGACCCAGTACTTC
>TRBJ1-3|TRBV27|.|.
CASSGNREAHTIYF
TGTGCCAGCAGTGGAAACAGGGAGGCTCACACCATATATTTT
>TRBJ1-1|TRBV19|.|.
CASSSYRGGTEAFF
TGTGCCAGTAGCTCTTATAGGGGTGGCACTGAAGCTTTCTTT
>TRBJ1-1|TRBV11-2|.|TRBD1
CASSPLWTGNEAFF
TGTGCCAGCAGCCCATTATGGACAGGAAATGAAGCTTTCTTT
>TRBJ2-5|TRBV15|few|TRBD2
CATSRGLAGGETQYF
TGTGCCACCAGCAGGGGTCTAGCGGGAGGAGAGACCCAGTACTTC
>TRBJ2-2|TRBV5-1|.|TRBD1
CASSGGQGIGTGELFF
TGCGCCAGCAGCGGGGGACAGGGGATTGGTACCGGGGAGCTGTTTTTT
>TRBJ2-2|TRBV7-2|.|.
CASSSPTGELFF
TGTGCCAGCAGCTCACCCACCGGGGAGCTGTTTTTT
>TRBJ1-2|TRBV11-2|.|.
CASSRNRDNYGYTF
TGTGCCAGCAGCCGTAACAGGGATAACTATGGCTACACCTTC
>TRBJ2-3|TRBV29-1|.|.
CSVVVPGTDTQYF
TGCAGCGTCGTGGTCCCCGGCACAGATACGCAGTATTTT
>TRBJ2-5|TRBV3-1/TRBV3-2|.|TRBD2
CASSPTAGVGKETQYF
TGTGCCAGCAGCCCGACCGCGGGGGTTGGGAAAGAGACCCAGTACTTC
>TRBJ2-6|TRBV15|.|TRBD1
CATSRGGQGISGANVLTF
TGTGCCACCAGCAGAGGCGGACAGGGTATCTCTGGGGCCAACGTCCTGACTTTC
>TRBJ1-5|TRBV5-6|few|.
CASSFMNNQPQHF
TGTGCCAGCAGCTTCATGAACAATCAGCCCCAGCATTTT
>TRBJ1-1|TRBV6-6|.|.
CASSVQGTEAFF
TGTGCCAGCAGCGTACAGGGAACTGAAGCTTTCTTT
>TRBJ1-1|TRBV24-1|.|.
CATRSTGRNTEAFF
TGTGCCACACGTTCGACTGGGAGGAACACTGAAGCTTTCTTT
>TRBJ2-7|TRBV6-6|few|TRBD2
CASSVSGGGLYEQYF
TGTGCCAGCAGCGTAAGCGGGGGTGGACTATACGAGCAGTACTTC
>TRBJ2-2|TRBV7-9|.|.
CASSLIGWGTGELFF
TGTGCCAGCAGCTTAATTGGCTGGGGGACCGGGGAGCTGTTTTTT
>TRBJ1-4|TRBV4-1|.|TRBD1
CASRLDRVTNEKLFF
TGCGCCAGCAGGCTCGACAGGGTAACTAATGAAAAACTGTTTTTT
>TRBJ1-2|TRBV2|.|.
CASSEAQRQSYGYTF
TGTGCCAGCAGTGAAGCGCAGAGACAGAGCTATGGCTACACCTTC
>TRBJ2-7|TRBV3-1/TRBV3-2|.|.
CASSQDWHEQYF
TGTGCCAGCAGCCAAGATTGGCACGAGCAGTACTTC
>TRBJ2-3|TRBV2|.|TRBD1
CASKSDRFTDTQYF
TGTGCCAGCAAATCGGACAGGTTCACAGATACGCAGTATTTT
>TRBJ1-1|TRBV24-1|.|.
CATSGPGTEAFF
TGTGCCACCAGTGGGCCGGGGACTGAAGCTTTCTTT
>TRBJ2-7|TRBV18|.|.
CASSRDFYEQYF
TGTGCCAGCTCACGGGACTTCTACGAGCAGTACTTC
>TRBJ2-2|TRBV2|.|.
CASILGGTGNTGELFF
TGTGCCAGCATTCTGGGGGGAACTGGGAACACCGGGGAGCTGTTTTTT
>TRBJ1-1|TRBV5-1|.|TRBD1
CASSFAGQGNTEAFF
TGCGCCAGCAGCTTTGCCGGACAGGGGAACACTGAAGCTTTCTTT
>TRBJ1-2|TRBV5-4|.|.
CASSLPGGGYTF
TGTGCCAGCAGCCTCCCCGGAGGAGGCTACACCTTC
>TRBJ2-3|TRBV2|.|TRBD2
CASNTGGPGDTQYF
TGTGCCAGCAATACGGGGGGGCCGGGAGATACGCAGTATTTT
>TRBJ1-1|TRBV27|.|.
CASSLGVPGNTEAFF
TGTGCCAGCAGTTTAGGCGTACCTGGGAACACTGAAGCTTTCTTT
>TRBJ1-5|TRBV20-1|.|TRBD1
CSASTGTGYQPQHF
TGCAGTGCAAGTACCGGGACAGGGTATCAGCCCCAGCATTTT
>TRBJ1-2|TRBV3-1/TRBV3-2|.|.
CASSQDLRGYTF
TGTGCCAGCAGCCAAGATCTGAGGGGCTACACCTTC
>TRBJ2-1|TRBV4-2|.|TRBD2
CASSQVHTSGVSSYNEQFF
TGTGCCAGCAGCCAAGTCCACACTAGCGGGGTCAGCTCCTACAATGAGCAGTTCTTC
>TRBJ1-3|TRBV4-2|.|TRBD1
CASSQDSMPGGDTIYF
TGTGCCAGCAGCCAAGATTCGATGCCAGGGGGGGACACCATATATTTT
>TRBJ2-2|TRBV6-5|.|TRBD1
CASRPTGSGTGELFF
TGTGCCAGCAGACCGACAGGGTCAGGCACCGGGGAGCTGTTTTTT
>TRBJ2-5|TRBV14|.|.
CASSPFGGETQYF
TGTGCCAGCAGCCCCTTTGGGGGAGAGACCCAGTACTTC
>TRBJ2-1|TRBV4-1|.|TRBD1
CASSLRPGQVSYNEQFF
TGCGCCAGCAGCTTGCGTCCCGGACAGGTATCCTACAATGAGCAGTTCTTC
>TRBJ2-7|TRBV3-1/TRBV3-2|.|.
CASSLTGFEQYF
TGTGCCAGCAGCCTTACAGGGTTCGAGCAGTACTTC
>TRBJ1-4|TRBV5-1|.|.
CASGQGNNEKLFF
TGCGCCAGCGGCCAGGGTAATAATGAAAAACTGTTTTTT
>TRBJ1-5|TRBV10-3|few|.
CAISEFGVTTSSPNQPQHF
TGTGCCATCAGTGAGTTCGGGGTCACTACCTCTAGTCCCAATCAGCCCCAGCATTTT
>TRBJ1-5|TRBV7-9|few|.
CASSPDRGNQPQHF
TGTGCCAGCAGCCCTGACAGAGGCAATCAGCCCCAGCATTTT
>TRBJ1-5|TRBV5-8|few|TRBD1
CASSFAGTANQPQHF
TGTGCCAGCAGCTTCGCCGGGACAGCTAATCAGCCCCAGCATTTT
>TRBJ1-2|TRBV6-5|.|.
CASSRMDYGYTF
TGTGCCAGCAGCAGGATGGACTATGGCTACACCTTC
>TRBJ1-2|TRBV6-4|.|.
CASSDSSEGYTF
TGTGCCAGCAGTGACTCCTCAGAGGGCTACACCTTC